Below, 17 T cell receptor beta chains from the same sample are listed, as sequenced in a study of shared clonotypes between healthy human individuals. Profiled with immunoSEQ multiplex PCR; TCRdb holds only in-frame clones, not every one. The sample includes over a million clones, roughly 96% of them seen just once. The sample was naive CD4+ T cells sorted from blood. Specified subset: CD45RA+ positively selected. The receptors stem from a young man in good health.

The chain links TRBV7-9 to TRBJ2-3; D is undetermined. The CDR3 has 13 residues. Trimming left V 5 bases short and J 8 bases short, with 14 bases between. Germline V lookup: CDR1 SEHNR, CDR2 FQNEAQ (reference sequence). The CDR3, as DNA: TGTGCCAGCAGCGTCAAACCGGTGGCTACGCAGTATTTT. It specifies CASSVKPVATQYF.

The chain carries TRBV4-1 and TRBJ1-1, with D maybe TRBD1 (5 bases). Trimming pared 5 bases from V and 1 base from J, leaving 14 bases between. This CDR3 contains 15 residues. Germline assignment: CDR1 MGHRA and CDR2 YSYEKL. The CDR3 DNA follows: TGCGCCAGCAGCTACCCGGGCAGGGCGAACACTGAAGCTTTCTTT. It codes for CASSYPGRANTEAFF.

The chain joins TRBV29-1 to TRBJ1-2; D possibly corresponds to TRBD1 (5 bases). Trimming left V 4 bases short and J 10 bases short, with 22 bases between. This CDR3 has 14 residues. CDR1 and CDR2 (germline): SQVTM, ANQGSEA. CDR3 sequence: CSVGGRERAEIYTF. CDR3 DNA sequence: TGCAGCGTTGGGGGCAGGGAACGCGCCGAAATCTACACCTTC. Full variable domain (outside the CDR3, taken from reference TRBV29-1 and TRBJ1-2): SAVISQKPSRDICQRGTSLTIQCQVDSQVTMMFWYRQQPGQSLTLIATANQGSEATYESGFVIDKFPISRPNLTFSTLTVSNMSPEDSSIYLCSVGGRERAEIYTFGSGTRLTVV.

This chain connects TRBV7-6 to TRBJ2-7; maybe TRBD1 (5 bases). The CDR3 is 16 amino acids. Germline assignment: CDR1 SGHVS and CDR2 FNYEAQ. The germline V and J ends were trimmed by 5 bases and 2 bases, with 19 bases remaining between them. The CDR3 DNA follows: TGTGCCAGCAGCCCTGGGGCGACGCCGGCCCCCTACGAGCAGTACTTC. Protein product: CASSPGATPAPYEQYF.

The CDR3 nucleotides read TGTGCCAGCAGCTTTTCTGCAGGGAACACCGGGGAGCTGTTTTTT. Encoded protein: CASSFSAGNTGELFF. This chain uses TRBV5-4 with TRBJ2-2; D uncertain. The CDR3 runs 15 residues. Trimming took 2 bases from V and 1 from J, leaving 9 bases between them. Per germline, CDR1 SGHNT and CDR2 YYREEE (reference sequence).

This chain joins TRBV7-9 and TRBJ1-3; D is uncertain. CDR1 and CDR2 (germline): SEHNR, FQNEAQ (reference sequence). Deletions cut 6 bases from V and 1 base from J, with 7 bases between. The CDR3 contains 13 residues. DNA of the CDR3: TGTGCCAGCAGTCGGGGTTCTGGAAACACCATATATTTT. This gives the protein CASSRGSGNTIYF. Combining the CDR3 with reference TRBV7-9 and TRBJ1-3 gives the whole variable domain DTGVSQNPRHKITKRGQNVTFRCDPISEHNRLYWYRQTLGQGPEFLTYFQNEAQLEKSRLLSDRFSAERPKGSFSTLEIQRTEQGDSAMYLCASSRGSGNTIYFGEGSWLTVV.

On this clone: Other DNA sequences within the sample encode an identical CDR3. As DNA, the CDR3 is TGTGCCAGCTCAGTGGGAGGTAGCACAGATACGCAGTATTTT. Amino acid sequence: CASSVGGSTDTQYF. The V gene is TRBV2, the J gene TRBJ2-3, with TRBD2 as a possible D gene (6 bases). The CDR3 consists of 14 residues. V lost 8 bases and J lost 0, with 12 bases in between. In germline, CDR1 is SNHLY, CDR2 FYNNEI.

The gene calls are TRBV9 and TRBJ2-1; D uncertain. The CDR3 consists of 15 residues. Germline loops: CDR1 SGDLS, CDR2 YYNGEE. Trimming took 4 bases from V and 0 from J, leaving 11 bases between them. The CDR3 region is CASSNNPSSYNEQFF. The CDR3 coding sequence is TGTGCCAGCAGCAACAACCCCAGCTCCTACAATGAGCAGTTCTTC. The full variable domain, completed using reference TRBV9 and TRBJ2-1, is DSGVTQTPKHLITATGQRVTLRCSPRSGDLSVYWYQQSLDQGLQFLIQYYNGEERAKGNILERFSAQQFPDLHSELNLSSLELGDSALYFCASSNNPSSYNEQFFGPGTRLTVL.

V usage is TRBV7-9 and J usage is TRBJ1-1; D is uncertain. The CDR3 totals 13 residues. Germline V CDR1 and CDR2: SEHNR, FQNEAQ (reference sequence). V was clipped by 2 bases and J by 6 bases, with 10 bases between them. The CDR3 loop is CASSLRPGAEAFF. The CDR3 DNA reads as TGTGCCAGCAGCTTAAGACCGGGCGCTGAAGCTTTCTTT.

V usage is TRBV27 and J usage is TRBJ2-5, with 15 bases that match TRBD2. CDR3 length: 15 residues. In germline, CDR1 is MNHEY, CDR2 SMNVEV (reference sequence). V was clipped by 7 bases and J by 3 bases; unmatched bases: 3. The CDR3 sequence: CASKRTSGREETQYF. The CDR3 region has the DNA TGTGCCAGCAAACGGACTAGCGGGAGGGAAGAGACCCAGTACTTC.

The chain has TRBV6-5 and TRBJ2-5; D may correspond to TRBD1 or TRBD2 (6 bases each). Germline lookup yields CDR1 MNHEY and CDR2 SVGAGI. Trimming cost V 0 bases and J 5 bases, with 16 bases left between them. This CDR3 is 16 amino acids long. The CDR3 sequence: CASSYSSRGARETQYF. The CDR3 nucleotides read TGTGCCAGCAGTTACTCGTCAAGGGGGGCTCGGGAGACCCAGTACTTC.

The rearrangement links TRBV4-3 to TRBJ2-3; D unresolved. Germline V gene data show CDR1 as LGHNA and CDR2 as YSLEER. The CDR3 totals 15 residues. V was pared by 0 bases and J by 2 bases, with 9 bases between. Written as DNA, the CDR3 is TGCGCCAGCAGCCAAGATATGGCGGACACAGATACGCAGTATTTT. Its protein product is CASSQDMADTDTQYF.

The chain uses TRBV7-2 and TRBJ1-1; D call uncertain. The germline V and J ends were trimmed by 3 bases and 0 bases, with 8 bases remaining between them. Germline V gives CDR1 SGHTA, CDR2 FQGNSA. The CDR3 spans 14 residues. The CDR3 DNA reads TGTGCCAGCAGCTTCGAGGCTGTGAACACTGAAGCTTTCTTT. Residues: CASSFEAVNTEAFF.

CDR3 protein: CASSTGQGRYEQYF. The CDR3 DNA reads TGTGCCAGTAGTACTGGACAGGGTAGGTACGAGCAGTACTTC. The rearrangement joins TRBV19 to TRBJ2-7; 8 bases align to TRBD1. The CDR3 covers 14 residues. Germline lookup yields CDR1 LNHDA and CDR2 SQIVND (reference sequence). The V and J ends lost 4 bases and 4 bases, in that order; junction bases with no gene match: 6.

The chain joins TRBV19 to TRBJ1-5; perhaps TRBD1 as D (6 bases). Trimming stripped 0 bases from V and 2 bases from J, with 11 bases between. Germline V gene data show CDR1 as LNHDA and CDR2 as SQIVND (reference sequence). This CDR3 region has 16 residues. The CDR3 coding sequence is TGTGCCAGTAGTATAGACCAGAGGGGGGGCAATCAGCCCCAGCATTTT. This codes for CASSIDQRGGNQPQHF.

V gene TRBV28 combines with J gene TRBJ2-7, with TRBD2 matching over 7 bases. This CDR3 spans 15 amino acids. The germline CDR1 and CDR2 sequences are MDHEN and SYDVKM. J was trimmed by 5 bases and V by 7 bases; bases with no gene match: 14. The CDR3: CASNATPGRANEQYF. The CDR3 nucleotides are TGTGCCAGCAACGCCACGCCTGGGAGGGCTAACGAGCAGTACTTC. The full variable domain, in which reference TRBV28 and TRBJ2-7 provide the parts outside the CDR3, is DVKVTQSSRYLVKRTGEKVFLECVQDMDHENMFWYRQDPGLGLRLIYFSYDVKMKEKGDIPEGYSVSREKKERFSLILESASTNQTSMYLCASNATPGRANEQYFGPGTRLTVT.

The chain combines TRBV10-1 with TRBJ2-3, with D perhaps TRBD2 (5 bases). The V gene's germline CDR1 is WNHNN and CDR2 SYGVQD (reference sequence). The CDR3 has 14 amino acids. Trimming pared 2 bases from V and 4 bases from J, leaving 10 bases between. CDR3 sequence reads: CASSEEGRPDTQYF. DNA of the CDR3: TGCGCCAGCAGTGAGGAGGGCCGGCCAGATACGCAGTATTTT.